These T cell receptor beta chains were read from a single sample in a study of shared clonotypes between healthy human individuals. Clones were sequenced by immunoSEQ multiplex PCR, and TCRdb holds only the in-frame ones, with some missing. The sample has 550,000 to 600,000 clones, 98% seen once. The sequencing sample was made of naive CD8+ T cells sorted from blood. These receptor sequences come from a man aged 25-45 years in good health. Both conserved end residues are part of each CDR3. The order of the fields is clone size, J gene, CDR3 length, V gene, D gene, CDR3 protein, CDR3 DNA. A D gene is named only where the DNA matches it firmly. Only part of the rows carry a size: once, few, many, or a class if the clone is expanded.

.,TRBJ2-2,16,TRBV5-8,TRBD1,CASSLGTGGFTGELFF,TGTGCCAGCAGCTTGGGTACAGGGGGTTTTACCGGGGAGCTGTTTTTT
.,TRBJ2-7,14,TRBV6-6,.,CASESKVLSYEQYF,TGTGCCAGCGAATCCAAAGTATTATCCTACGAGCAGTACTTC
.,TRBJ2-7,14,TRBV6-1,.,CASSARWGGVEQYF,TGTGCCAGCAGTGCCCGATGGGGTGGGGTCGAGCAGTACTTC
once,TRBJ2-7,15,TRBV27,.,CASSFYGGAEYEQYF,TGTGCCAGCAGTTTTTATGGCGGCGCAGAGTACGAGCAGTACTTC
.,TRBJ2-3,14,TRBV6-6,TRBD2,CASSLGLGTDTQYF,TGTGCCAGCAGCCTGGGACTAGGAACAGATACGCAGTATTTT
.,TRBJ2-2,12,TRBV6-6,.,CASQMSPGELFF,TGTGCCAGCCAAATGTCCCCCGGGGAGCTGTTTTTT
once,TRBJ2-2,17,TRBV4-1,.,CASSQVPGTANTGELFF,TGCGCCAGCAGCCAAGTCCCCGGGACCGCGAACACCGGGGAGCTGTTTTTT
.,TRBJ1-2,14,TRBV13,.,CASSLLRGVYGYTF,TGTGCCAGCAGCTTATTGCGAGGGGTCTATGGCTACACCTTC
.,TRBJ1-2,13,TRBV29-1,.,CSVEWEDSYGYTF,TGCAGCGTTGAATGGGAGGACAGCTATGGCTACACCTTC
.,TRBJ1-1,13,TRBV28,.,CASSPGGNTEAFF,TGTGCCAGCAGCCCCGGGGGGAACACTGAAGCTTTCTTT
.,TRBJ2-1,13,TRBV6-5,.,CASSYIGYNEQFF,TGTGCCAGCAGTTACATTGGGTACAATGAGCAGTTCTTC
.,TRBJ1-3,14,TRBV2,.,CASSDATSGNTIYF,TGTGCCAGCAGTGACGCAACCTCTGGAAACACCATATATTTT
once,TRBJ2-7,16,TRBV28,.,CASSNDPGHISYEQYF,TGTGCCAGCAGTAACGACCCGGGACACATCTCCTACGAGCAGTACTTC
.,TRBJ2-3,15,TRBV15,TRBD2,CATSRVAGVSDTQYF,TGTGCCACCAGCAGAGTAGCGGGAGTTTCAGATACGCAGTATTTT
.,TRBJ1-5,15,TRBV27,.,CASSFSQGGNQPQHF,TGTGCCAGCAGTTTTTCACAGGGTGGGAATCAGCCCCAGCATTTT
.,TRBJ2-1,15,TRBV9,.,CASSVEGLEYNEQFF,TGTGCCAGCAGCGTAGAAGGGTTGGAGTACAATGAGCAGTTCTTC
.,TRBJ2-7,17,TRBV5-4,TRBD1,CASSLKKQGAIPYEQYF,TGTGCCAGCAGCTTGAAAAAACAGGGGGCCATACCCTACGAGCAGTACTTC
.,TRBJ2-7,15,TRBV6-5,TRBD2,CASSPTSGRSYEQYF,TGTGCCAGCAGTCCCACTAGCGGGAGGTCCTACGAGCAGTACTTC
.,TRBJ1-2,14,TRBV5-5,.,CASSLRVTDYGYTF,TGTGCCAGCAGCTTGAGGGTTACGGACTATGGCTACACCTTC
.,TRBJ2-2,13,TRBV15,.,CATLRVNTGELFF,TGTGCCACCCTCAGGGTGAACACCGGGGAGCTGTTTTTT
.,TRBJ2-3,16,TRBV14,.,CASSQSLEGIFDTQYF,TGTGCCAGCAGCCAATCTCTGGAGGGGATCTTTGATACGCAGTATTTT
.,TRBJ2-1,13,TRBV7-9,.,CASSFERRNEQFF,TGTGCCAGCAGCTTCGAACGGAGAAATGAGCAGTTCTTC
.,TRBJ2-5,13,TRBV4-1,.,CASSQIGVETQYF,TGCGCCAGCAGCCAAATAGGGGTGGAGACCCAGTACTTC
.,TRBJ2-2,13,TRBV6-5,.,CASSYSLPGELFF,TGTGCCAGCAGTTACTCGTTACCCGGGGAGCTGTTTTTT
once,TRBJ2-3,16,TRBV4-1,.,CASSPSQGLGTDTQYF,TGCGCCAGCAGCCCCAGCCAAGGCCTTGGGACAGATACGCAGTATTTT
.,TRBJ2-1,12,TRBV14,.,CASSQGYNEQFF,TGTGCCAGCAGCCAGGGTTACAATGAGCAGTTCTTC
.,TRBJ2-7,14,TRBV28,TRBD1,CASSRDRDTYEQYF,TGTGCCAGCAGCCGGGACAGGGACACGTACGAGCAGTACTTC
.,TRBJ2-7,16,TRBV27,.,CASSLSWQGGFYEQYF,TGTGCCAGCAGTTTATCATGGCAGGGAGGCTTCTACGAGCAGTACTTC